This record concerns one T cell receptor beta chain sequence. The CDR3 loop spans 15 amino acids. Germline V CDR1 and CDR2: DFQATT, SNEGSKA (reference sequence). V was cut by 3 bases and J by 7 bases, with 16 bases left in between. These data come from a study of CD8+CD57+ T cells in acquired aplastic anemia. Both TCR beta VDJ combination and CDR3 sequence profiling were carried out. Genomic DNA was the template for this profiling. TCRdb used MiXCR to reprocess the reads, holding one entry per CDR3 protein. This sample has just over 400,000 distinct CDR3 sequences; 55% to 75% occur once, and the top ten carry around 4%.

The rearrangement uses TRBV20-1 and TRBJ1-6; no clear D gene. The material sequenced was sorted CD4+, CD8+, or CD8+CD57+ T cells (not recorded which) from PBMCs. This receptor was identified in a human donor in good health, serving as a control. The CDR3 reads CSARWEGQDNSPLHF. The CDR3 nucleotides are TGCAGTGCTAGGTGGGAGGGCCAGGACAATTCACCCCTCCACTTT.